By share, the clone carrying this TCR delta chain ranks as medium-sized (0.01 to 0.1%). TCRdb fed the RT-PCR reads to CATT. The table records about 2,300 delta-chain clones, less than 2% of them present only once. This sample stems from a study of gamma-delta T cells after stem cell transplantation. Germline V lookup: CDR1 GEAIGNYY, CDR2 EKD. V was pared by 2 bases and J by 4 bases, with 30 bases of the junction left unmatched. This CDR3 region has 24 residues. This TCR derives from a human donor. It is not recorded whose cells these are; they may come from a transplant donor. Material for sequencing was gamma-delta T cells. This sequence joins TRDV2 and TRDJ1, with 13 bases that match TRDD3. In DNA, the CDR3 is TGTGCCTGTGACAAATTACTACAACCTATTCCCAATCCCGTACTGGGGGATACGGTCGATAAACTCATCTTT. Amino acid sequence: CACDKLLQPIPNPVLGDTVDKLIF.